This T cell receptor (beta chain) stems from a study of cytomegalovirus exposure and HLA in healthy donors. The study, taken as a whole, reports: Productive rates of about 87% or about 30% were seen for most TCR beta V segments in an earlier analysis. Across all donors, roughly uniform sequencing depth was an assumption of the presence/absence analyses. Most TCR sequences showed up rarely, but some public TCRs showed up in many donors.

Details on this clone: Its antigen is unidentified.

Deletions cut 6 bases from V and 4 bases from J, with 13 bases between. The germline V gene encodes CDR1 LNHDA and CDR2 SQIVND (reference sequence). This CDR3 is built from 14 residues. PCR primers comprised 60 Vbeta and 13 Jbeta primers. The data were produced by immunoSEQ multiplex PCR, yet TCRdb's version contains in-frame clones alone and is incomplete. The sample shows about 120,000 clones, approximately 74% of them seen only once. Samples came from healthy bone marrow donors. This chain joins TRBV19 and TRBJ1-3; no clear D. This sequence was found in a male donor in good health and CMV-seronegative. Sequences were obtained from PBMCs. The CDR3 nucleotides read TGTGCCAGTAGATCTATTATTGCCGGAAACACCATATATTTT. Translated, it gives CASRSIIAGNTIYF.